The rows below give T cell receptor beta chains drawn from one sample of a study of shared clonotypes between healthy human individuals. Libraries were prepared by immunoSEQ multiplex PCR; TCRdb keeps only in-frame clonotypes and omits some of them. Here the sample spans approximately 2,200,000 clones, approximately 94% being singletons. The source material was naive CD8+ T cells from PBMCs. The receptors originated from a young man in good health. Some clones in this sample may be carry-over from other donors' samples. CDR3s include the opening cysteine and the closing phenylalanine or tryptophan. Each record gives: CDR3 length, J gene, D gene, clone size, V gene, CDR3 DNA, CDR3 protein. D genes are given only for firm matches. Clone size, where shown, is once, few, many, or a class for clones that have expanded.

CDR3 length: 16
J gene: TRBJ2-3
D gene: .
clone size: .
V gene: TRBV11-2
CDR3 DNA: TGTGCCAGCAGCTTAGGATCAAGGCGGGGACGGGATACGCAGTATTTT
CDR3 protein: CASSLGSRRGRDTQYF

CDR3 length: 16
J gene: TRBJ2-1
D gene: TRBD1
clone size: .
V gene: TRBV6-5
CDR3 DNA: TGTGCCAGCAGTTCCCGACAGGGGGAGGATAGGAATGAGCAGTTCTTC
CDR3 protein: CASSSRQGEDRNEQFF

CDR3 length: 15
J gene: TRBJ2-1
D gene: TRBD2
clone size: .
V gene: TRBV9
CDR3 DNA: TGTGCCAGCAGCCCCTCCGGGACTACCTACAATGAGCAGTTCTTC
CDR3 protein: CASSPSGTTYNEQFF

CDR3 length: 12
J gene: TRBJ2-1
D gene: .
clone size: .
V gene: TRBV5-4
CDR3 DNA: TGTGCCAGCAGCTTGGCCGTCAATGAGCAGTTCTTC
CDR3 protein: CASSLAVNEQFF

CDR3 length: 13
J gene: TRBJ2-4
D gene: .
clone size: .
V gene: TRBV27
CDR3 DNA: TGTGCCAGCAAGGCCAGGGGAGGGAACATTCAGTACTTC
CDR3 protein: CASKARGGNIQYF

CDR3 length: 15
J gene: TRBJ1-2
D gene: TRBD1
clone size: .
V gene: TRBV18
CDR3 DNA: TGTGCCAGCTCACCAAATGACAGGGACATCTATGGCTACACCTTC
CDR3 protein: CASSPNDRDIYGYTF

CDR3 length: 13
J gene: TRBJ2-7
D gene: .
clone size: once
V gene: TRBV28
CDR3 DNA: TGTGCCAGCAACTTCGAGGGGGCCTACGAGCAGTACTTC
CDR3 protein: CASNFEGAYEQYF

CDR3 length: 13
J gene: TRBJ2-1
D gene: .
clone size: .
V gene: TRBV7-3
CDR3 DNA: TGTGCCAGCAGCTTAGGAGGGCCGGGAGAGCAGTTCTTC
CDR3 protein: CASSLGGPGEQFF

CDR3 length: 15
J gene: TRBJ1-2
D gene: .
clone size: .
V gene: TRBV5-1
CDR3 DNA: TGCGCCAGCAGCTTGGGGGATGGACCGAACTATGGCTACACCTTC
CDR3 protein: CASSLGDGPNYGYTF

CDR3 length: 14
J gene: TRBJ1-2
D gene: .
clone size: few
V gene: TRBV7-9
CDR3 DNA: TGTGCCAGCAGCCCGGGACACGCTGCCGATGGCTACACCTTC
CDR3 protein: CASSPGHAADGYTF

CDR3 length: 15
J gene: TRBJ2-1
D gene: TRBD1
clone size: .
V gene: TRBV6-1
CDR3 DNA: TGTGCCAGCAGTGAATTGGGACAGGCATCCAATGAGCAGTTCTTC
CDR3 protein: CASSELGQASNEQFF

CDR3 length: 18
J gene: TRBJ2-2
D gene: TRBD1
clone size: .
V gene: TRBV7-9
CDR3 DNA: TGTGCCAGCAGCCTACGGGACAGCCTGACCTTGAACACCGGGGAGCTGTTTTTT
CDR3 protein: CASSLRDSLTLNTGELFF

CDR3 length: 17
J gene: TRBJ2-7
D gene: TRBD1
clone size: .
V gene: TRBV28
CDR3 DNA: TGTGCCAGCAGTCCCTCCCCTCGACAGGGGGCCACCTACGAGCAGTACTTC
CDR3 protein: CASSPSPRQGATYEQYF

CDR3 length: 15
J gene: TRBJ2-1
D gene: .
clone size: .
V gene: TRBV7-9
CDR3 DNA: TGTGCCAGCAGGGGTCGGACAGCGGGCTACAATGAGCAGTTCTTC
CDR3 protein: CASRGRTAGYNEQFF

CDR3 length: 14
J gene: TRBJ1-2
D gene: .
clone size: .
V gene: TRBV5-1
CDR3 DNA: TGCGCCAGCAGCCCGGAGGGGGGGCTGGATGGCTACACCTTC
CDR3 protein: CASSPEGGLDGYTF

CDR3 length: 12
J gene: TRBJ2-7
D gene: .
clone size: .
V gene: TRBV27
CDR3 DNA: TGTGCCAGCAGTTCCTCATCCTACGAGCAGTACTTC
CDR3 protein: CASSSSSYEQYF

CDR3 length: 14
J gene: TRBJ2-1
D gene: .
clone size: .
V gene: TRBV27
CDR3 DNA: TGTGCCAGCACCCCGGCAGGCACAAGGAATGAGCAGTTCTTC
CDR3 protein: CASTPAGTRNEQFF

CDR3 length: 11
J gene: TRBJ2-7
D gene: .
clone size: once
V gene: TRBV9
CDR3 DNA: TGTGCCAGCAGCGAAGGGTTCGAGCAGTACTTC
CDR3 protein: CASSEGFEQYF

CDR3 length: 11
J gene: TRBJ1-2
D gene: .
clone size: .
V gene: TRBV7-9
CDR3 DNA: TGTGCCAGCAGCCCGGGGGGTTTCGCCCTCTTC
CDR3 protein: CASSPGGFALF

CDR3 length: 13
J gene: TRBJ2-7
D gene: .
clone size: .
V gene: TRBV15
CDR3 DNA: TGTGCCACCAGCGCGAGGCAGAACTACGAGCAGTACTTC
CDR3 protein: CATSARQNYEQYF